This TCR beta chain was profiled in a study of T cell changes during pregnancy in multiple sclerosis. CDR3 length equals 13 residues. Germline values: CDR1 SQVTM, CDR2 ANQGSEA. Trimming at V came to 5 bases and at J to 4 bases, leaving 3 bases not matched to a gene. Repertoires were generated with immunoSEQ multiplex PCR, while TCRdb's copy carries only in-frame clones and drops some. The sample carries roughly 38,000 clones, around nine tenths recorded once. The chain links TRBV29-1 to TRBJ2-2; TRBD1 aligns across 8 bases. This sequence originates from a female donor in good health, enrolled as a control in a pregnancy study. Sequences were derived from CD4+ T cells from peripheral blood mononuclear cells, sampled in the second trimester of pregnancy. CDR3 region: CSVPDRGTGELFF. DNA for the CDR3: TGCAGCGTTCCCGACAGGGGCACCGGGGAGCTGTTTTTT.